This T cell receptor beta chain is from a study of shared clonotypes between healthy human individuals. As for the study in general: Serving as donors were two women and a few men, whose ages spanned 18 to 49.

Unsorted samples used about 90 million PBMCs for genomic DNA. Approximately 270 ng DNA, some 30,000 T cell genomes, went into unsorted PBMC replicate PCRs. Generated by immunoSEQ multiplex PCR, the TCRdb table keeps only in-frame clones and is missing some. The table has fewer than 650,000 clones, roughly 72% seen once. The CDR3 spans 15 residues. The V gene lost 5 bases and the J gene lost 7 bases, with 22 bases spanning the gap. Germline V gene sequence: CDR1 SGHRS, CDR2 YFSETQ. V and J are TRBV5-1 and TRBJ2-7; either TRBD1 or TRBD2 may supply D (5 bases each). This clonotype was sampled from a woman aged 40 to 50 in good health. Some clones in this sample may be carry-over from other donors' samples. The sample comprised PBMCs. CDR3 DNA: TGCGCCAGCAGGCCGATGGGGGATCGCTTAAGGGAGCAGTACTTC. Amino acids: CASRPMGDRLREQYF.